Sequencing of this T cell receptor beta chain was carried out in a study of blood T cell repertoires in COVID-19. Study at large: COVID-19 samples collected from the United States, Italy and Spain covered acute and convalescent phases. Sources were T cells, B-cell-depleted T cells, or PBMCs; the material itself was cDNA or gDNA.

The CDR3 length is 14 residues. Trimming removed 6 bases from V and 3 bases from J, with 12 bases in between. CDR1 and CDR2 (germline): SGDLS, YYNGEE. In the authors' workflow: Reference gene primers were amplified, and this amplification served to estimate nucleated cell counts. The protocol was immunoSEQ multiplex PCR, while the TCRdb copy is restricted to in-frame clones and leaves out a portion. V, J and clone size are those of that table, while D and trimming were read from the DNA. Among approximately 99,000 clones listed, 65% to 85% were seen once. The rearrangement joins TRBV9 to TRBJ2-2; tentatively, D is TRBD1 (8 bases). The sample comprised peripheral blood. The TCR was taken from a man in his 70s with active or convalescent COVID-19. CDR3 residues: CASTTGGDTGELFF. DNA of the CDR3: TGTGCCAGCACCACAGGGGGGGACACCGGGGAGCTGTTTTTT. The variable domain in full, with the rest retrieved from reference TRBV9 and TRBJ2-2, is DSGVTQTPKHLITATGQRVTLRCSPRSGDLSVYWYQQSLDQGLQFLIQYYNGEERAKGNILERFSAQQFPDLHSELNLSSLELGDSALYFCASTTGGDTGELFFGEGSRLTVL.